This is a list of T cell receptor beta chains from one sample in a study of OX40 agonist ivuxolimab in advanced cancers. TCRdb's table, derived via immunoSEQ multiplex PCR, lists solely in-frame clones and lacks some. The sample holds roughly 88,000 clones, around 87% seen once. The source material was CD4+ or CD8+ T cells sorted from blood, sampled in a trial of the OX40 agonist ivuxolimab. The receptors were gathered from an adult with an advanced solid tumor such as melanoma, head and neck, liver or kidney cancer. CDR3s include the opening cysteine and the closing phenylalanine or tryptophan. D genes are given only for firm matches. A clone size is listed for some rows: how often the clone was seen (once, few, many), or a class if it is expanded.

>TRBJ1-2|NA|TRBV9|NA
TGTGCCAGCAGCGCAGACCCCAGGGTCTCCTATGGCTACACCTTC
CASSADPRVSYGYTF
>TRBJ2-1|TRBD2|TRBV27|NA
TGTGCCAGCAGTTTTCTCCCCGGGACTAGCGGGAGCAATGAGCAGTTCTTC
CASSFLPGTSGSNEQFF
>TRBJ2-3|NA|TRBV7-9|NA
TGTGCCAGCAGCCGGACAGCAGATACGCAGTATTTT
CASSRTADTQYF
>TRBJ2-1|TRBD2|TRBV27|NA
TGTGCCAGCAGTTTTTGGCTAGCGGGAGGAGAGCAGTTCTTC
CASSFWLAGGEQFF
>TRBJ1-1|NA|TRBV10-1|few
TGCGCCAGCACCCAGGGTACGAACACTGAAGCTTTCTTT
CASTQGTNTEAFF
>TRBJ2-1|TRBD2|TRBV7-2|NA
TGTGCCAGCAGCTTTTTCCTAGCGGGAGGAGTGGGTGAGCAGTTCTTC
CASSFFLAGGVGEQFF
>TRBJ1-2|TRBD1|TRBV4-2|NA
TGTGCCAGCAGCCCGGGACAGGGGGAGTATGGCTACACCTTC
CASSPGQGEYGYTF
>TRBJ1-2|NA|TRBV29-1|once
TGCAGCGTTGAAGCCCCAACAGATAACTATGGCTACACCTTC
CSVEAPTDNYGYTF
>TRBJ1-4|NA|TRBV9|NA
TGTGCCAGCAGCTTTTCTCCCGGGACGGATGAAAAACTGTTTTTT
CASSFSPGTDEKLFF
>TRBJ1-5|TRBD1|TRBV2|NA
TGTGCCAGCAGCGCAGGGGGCGGGCATCAGCCCCAGCATTTT
CASSAGGGHQPQHF
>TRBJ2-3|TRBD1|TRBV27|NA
TGTGCCAGCAGTTGGGGGGGGGACAGGGCTTACACAGATACGCAGTATTTT
CASSWGGDRAYTDTQYF
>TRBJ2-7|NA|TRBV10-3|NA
TGTGCCACCTCAGCCTCATCCTACGAGCAGTACTTC
CATSASSYEQYF
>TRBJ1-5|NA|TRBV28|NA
TGTGCCAGCAGCCCCACAGGGCTACATCAGCCCCAGCATTTT
CASSPTGLHQPQHF
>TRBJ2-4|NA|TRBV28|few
TGTGCCAGCAGTTTAGGTCCGGGACCGGGAATGGACATTCAGTACTTC
CASSLGPGPGMDIQYF
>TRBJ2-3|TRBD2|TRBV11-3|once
TGTGCCAGCAGCGCCCGGACTAGCGGGAGTACTACAGATACGCAGTATTTT
CASSARTSGSTTDTQYF
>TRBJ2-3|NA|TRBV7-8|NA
TGTGCCACTTTTTCAAGCGGGAGCACAGATACGCAGTATTTT
CATFSSGSTDTQYF
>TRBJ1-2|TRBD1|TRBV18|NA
TGTGCCAGCTCACCACAAAAACAGGGGTATGGCTACACCTTC
CASSPQKQGYGYTF
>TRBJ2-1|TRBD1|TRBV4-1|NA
TGCGCCAGCAGCCGGACTGGACAGGGGGCAATCGATGAGCAGTTCTTC
CASSRTGQGAIDEQFF
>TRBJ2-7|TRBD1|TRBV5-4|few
TGTGCCAGCAGCTCGGACAGGGGCGCCTCTCTCGAGCAGTACTTC
CASSSDRGASLEQYF
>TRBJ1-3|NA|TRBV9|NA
TGTGCCAGCAGCCCCCACTTGGAAACCTCTGGAAACACCATATATTTT
CASSPHLETSGNTIYF
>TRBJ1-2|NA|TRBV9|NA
TGTGCCAGCAGCCTATCACCGAACCGGGCCTATGGCTACACCTTC
CASSLSPNRAYGYTF
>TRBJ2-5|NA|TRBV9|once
TGTGCCAGCAGCGCGAGGATGGGCCAAGAGACCCAGTACTTC
CASSARMGQETQYF
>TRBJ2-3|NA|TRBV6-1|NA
TGTGCCAGCAGTGGGGCCCACTCCACAGATACGCAGTATTTT
CASSGAHSTDTQYF
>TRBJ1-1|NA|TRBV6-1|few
TGTGCCAGCAGTGATCTTTTGCAAGCTTTCTTT
CASSDLLQAFF
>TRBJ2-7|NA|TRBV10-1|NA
TGCGCCTGTTTACTAGCAGGCTCCTACGAGCAGTACTTC
CACLLAGSYEQYF
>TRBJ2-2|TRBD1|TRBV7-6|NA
TGTGCCAGCAGCTTATATGGGACAGTATTCACCGGGGAGCTGTTTTTT
CASSLYGTVFTGELFF
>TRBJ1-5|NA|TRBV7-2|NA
TGTGCCAGCAGACCAGACCGTAATAGCAATCAGCCCCAGCATTTT
CASRPDRNSNQPQHF
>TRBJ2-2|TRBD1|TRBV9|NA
TGTGCCAGCAGCCAAAGGACAGGGGCCGGGGAGCTGTTTTTT
CASSQRTGAGELFF
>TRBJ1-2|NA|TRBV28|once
TGTGCCAGCAGGACCCTCAGGGTTGGCGCCCGCTATGGCTACACCTTC
CASRTLRVGARYGYTF
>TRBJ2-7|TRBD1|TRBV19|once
TGTGCCAGTAGTATCAGGGACAGGAAGATCTACGAGCAGTACTTC
CASSIRDRKIYEQYF
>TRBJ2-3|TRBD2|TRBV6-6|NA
TGTGCCAGCAGAGCCTCCGGGACTAGAAACACAGATACGCAGTATTTT
CASRASGTRNTDTQYF
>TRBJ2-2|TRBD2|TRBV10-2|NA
TGCGCCAGCACTAGAGCGGGACCCACCGGGGAGCTGTTTTTT
CASTRAGPTGELFF
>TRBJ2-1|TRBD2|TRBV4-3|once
TGCGCCAGCAGCCAGGGACTAGCGACAGAGCAGTTCTTC
CASSQGLATEQFF
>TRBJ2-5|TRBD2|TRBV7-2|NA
TGTGCCAGCAGCTTAGGATCCGGCGGGAGGGCGGAGACCCAGTACTTC
CASSLGSGGRAETQYF
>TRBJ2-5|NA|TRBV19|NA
TGTGCCAGTAGTAGTGTAGTGAAAGAGACCCAGTACTTC
CASSSVVKETQYF
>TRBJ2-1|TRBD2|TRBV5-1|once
TGCGCCAGCAGCTTCCGACTAGCCGATGAGCAGTTCTTC
CASSFRLADEQFF
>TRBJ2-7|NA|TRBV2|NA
TGTGCCAGCAGTGACTACTCCTACGAGCAGTACTTC
CASSDYSYEQYF
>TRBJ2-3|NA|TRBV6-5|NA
TGTGCCAGCAGTAACACAGATACGCAGTATTTT
CASSNTDTQYF
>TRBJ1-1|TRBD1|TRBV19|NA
TGTGCCAGTAGTTTATACGGACAGGGTAGTTCTGAAGCTTTCTTT
CASSLYGQGSSEAFF
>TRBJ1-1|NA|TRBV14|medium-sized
TGTGCCAGCAGCCTTTCTCGACGGGGTACTGAAGCTTTCTTT
CASSLSRRGTEAFF
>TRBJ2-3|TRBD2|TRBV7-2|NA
TGTGCCAGCAGCCTAGCGGGAGGGTTTACGACAGATACGCAGTATTTT
CASSLAGGFTTDTQYF
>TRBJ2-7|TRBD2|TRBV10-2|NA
TGCGCCAGCAGTGTCCTAGCGGGGGCCTACGAGCAGTACTTC
CASSVLAGAYEQYF
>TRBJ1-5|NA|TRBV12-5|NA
TGTGCTAGTGGTTTGGCGGGGGGGCAGCCCCAGCATTTT
CASGLAGGQPQHF
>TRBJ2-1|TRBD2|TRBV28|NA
TGTGCCAGCAATCCAACTAGCGGGAGTCCCTACAATGAGCAGTTCTTC
CASNPTSGSPYNEQFF
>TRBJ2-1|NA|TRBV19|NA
TGTGCCAGTCTGTACCGGGACGCTACCTACAATGAGCAGTTCTTC
CASLYRDATYNEQFF
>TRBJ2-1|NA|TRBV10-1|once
TGCGCCAGCAGTGATATGGCCCCGGGACATGAGCAGTTCTTC
CASSDMAPGHEQFF
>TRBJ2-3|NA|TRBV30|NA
TGTGCCTGGACGGCGGATAGCACAGATACGCAGTATTTT
CAWTADSTDTQYF
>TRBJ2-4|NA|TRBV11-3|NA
TGTGCCAGCAGCACACGACAGTTAGCCAAAAACATTCAGTACTTC
CASSTRQLAKNIQYF
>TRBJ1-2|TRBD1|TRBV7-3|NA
TGTGCCAGCAGAGTGGGGACAGGGAACTATGGCTACACCTTC
CASRVGTGNYGYTF
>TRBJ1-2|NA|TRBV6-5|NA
TGTGCCAGCAGTTGGGACAACTATGGCTACACCTTC
CASSWDNYGYTF